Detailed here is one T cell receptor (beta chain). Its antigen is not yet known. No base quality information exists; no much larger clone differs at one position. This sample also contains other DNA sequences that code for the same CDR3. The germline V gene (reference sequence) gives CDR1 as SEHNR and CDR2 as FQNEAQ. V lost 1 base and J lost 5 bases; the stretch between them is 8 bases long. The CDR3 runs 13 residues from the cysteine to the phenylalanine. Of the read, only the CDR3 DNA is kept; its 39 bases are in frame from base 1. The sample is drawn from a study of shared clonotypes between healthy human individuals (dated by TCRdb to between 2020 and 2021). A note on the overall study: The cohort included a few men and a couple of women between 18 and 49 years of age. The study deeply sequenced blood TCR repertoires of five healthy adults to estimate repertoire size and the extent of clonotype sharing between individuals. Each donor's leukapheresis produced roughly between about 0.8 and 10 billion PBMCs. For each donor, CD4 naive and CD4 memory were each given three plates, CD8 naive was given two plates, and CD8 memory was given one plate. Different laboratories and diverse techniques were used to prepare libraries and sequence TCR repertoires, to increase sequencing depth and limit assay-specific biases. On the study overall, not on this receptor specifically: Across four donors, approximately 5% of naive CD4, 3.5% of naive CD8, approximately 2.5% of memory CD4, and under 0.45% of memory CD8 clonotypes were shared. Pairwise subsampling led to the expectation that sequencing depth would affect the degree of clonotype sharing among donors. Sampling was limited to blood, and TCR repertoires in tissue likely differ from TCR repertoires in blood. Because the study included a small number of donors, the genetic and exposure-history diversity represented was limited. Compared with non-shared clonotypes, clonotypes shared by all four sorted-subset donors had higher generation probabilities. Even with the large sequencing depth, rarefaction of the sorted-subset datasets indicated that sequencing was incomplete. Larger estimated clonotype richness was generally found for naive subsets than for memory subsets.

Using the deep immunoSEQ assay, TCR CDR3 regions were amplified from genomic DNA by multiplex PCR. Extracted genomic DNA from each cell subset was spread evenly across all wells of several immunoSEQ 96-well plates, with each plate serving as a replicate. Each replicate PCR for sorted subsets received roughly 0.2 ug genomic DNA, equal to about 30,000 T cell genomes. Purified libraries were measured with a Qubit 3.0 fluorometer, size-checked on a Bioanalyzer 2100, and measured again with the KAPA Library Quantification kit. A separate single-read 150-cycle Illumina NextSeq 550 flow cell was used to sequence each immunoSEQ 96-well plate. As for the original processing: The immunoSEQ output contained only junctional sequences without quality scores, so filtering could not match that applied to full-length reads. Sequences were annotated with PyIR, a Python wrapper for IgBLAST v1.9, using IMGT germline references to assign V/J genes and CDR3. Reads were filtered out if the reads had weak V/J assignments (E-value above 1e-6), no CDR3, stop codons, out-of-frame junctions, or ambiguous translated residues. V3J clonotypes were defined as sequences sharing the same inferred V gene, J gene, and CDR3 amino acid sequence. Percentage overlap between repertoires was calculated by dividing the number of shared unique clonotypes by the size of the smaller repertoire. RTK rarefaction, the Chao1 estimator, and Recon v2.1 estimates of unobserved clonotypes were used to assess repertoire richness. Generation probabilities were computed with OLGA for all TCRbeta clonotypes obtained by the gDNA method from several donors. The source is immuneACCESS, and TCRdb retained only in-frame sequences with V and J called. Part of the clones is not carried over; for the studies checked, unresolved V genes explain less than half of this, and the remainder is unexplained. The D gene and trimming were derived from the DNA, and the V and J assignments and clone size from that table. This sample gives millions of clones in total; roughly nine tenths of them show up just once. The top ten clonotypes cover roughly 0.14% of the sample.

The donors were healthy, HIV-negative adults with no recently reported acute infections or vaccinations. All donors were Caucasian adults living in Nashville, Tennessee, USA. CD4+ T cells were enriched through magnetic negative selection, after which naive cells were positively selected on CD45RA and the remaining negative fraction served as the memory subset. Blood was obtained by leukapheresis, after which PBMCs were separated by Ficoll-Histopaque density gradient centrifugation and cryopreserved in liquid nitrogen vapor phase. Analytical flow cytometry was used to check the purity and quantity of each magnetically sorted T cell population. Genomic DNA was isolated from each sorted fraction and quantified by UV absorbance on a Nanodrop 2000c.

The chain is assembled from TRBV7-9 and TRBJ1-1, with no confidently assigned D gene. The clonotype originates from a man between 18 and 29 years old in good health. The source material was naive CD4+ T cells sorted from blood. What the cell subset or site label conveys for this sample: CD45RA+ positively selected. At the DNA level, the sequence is TGTGCCAGCAGCTTAGAGGGAGGAACTGAAGCTTTCTTT. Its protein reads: CASSLEGGTEAFF.